This T cell receptor (beta chain) is from a study of identical twins. Overall study findings and caveats: Among out-of-frame alpha sequences shared by twins, low generation probability occurred in excess. Fewer insertions marked abundant cord blood beta clonotypes; young adult naive trended weakly, memory not at all.

Regarding this clonotype: Its antigen remains unknown.

Trimming stripped 3 bases from V and 10 bases from J, with 14 bases between. The CDR3 spans 14 residues. Germline CDR1 SGDLS, CDR2 YYNGEE. TCRdb fed the 5' RACE reads into MiXCR, producing one record per CDR3 protein. The sample consists of hundreds of thousands of distinct CDR3 sequences, more than 9% of them appearing once. These records were also assigned to another study, of yellow fever vaccine responses in identical twins.

V usage is TRBV9 and J usage is TRBJ1-6; D is undetermined. The sample consisted of PBMCs. The clonotype originates from a woman under 30 in good health. DNA of the CDR3: TGTGCCAGCAGCGCTCGGGTCTCGGGCTCACCCCTCCACTTT. This gives the protein CASSARVSGSPLHF.